This TCR beta chain derives from a study of shared clonotypes between healthy human individuals. This CDR3 spans 14 amino acids. Trimming took 5 bases from V and 7 from J; bases not matched to a gene: 7. Germline values: CDR1 SNHLY, CDR2 FYNNEI. Some clones are missing from TCRdb's copy, which holds only in-frame ones; the method was immunoSEQ multiplex PCR. The sample records about 520,000 clones, 78% being singletons. The rearrangement joins TRBV2 to TRBJ2-1; TRBD2 agrees at 8 bases. The source of this sequence is a woman aged 40 to 50 in good health. Some clones in this sample may be carry-over from other donors' samples. Sample: PBMCs. The CDR3 protein is CASSPGTRVNEQFF. The CDR3 region has the DNA TGTGCCAGCAGTCCCGGGACTAGAGTGAATGAGCAGTTCTTC.